The subject of this entry is one T cell receptor beta chain. Its antigen is unknown. Base qualities are not provided; no much larger clone lies one nucleotide away. This specimen comes from a study of blood T cell repertoires in COVID-19 (dated by TCRdb to between 2020 and 2021). A note on the overall study: The collaborator samples originated in the United States, Italy and Spain and spanned the acute and convalescent phases of COVID-19. Nearly every sample came with metadata listing a de-identified subject ID, COVID-19 status, age in years and sex. The dataset comprised deeply sampled blood TCRbeta repertoires from subjects exposed to, actively infected with, or recovered from COVID-19. The repertoires were made available in a free public database intended to serve as a resource for research on the immune response to SARS-CoV-2. The material from the prospective study consisted of cDNA or gDNA derived from T cells, B-cell-depleted T cells, or PBMCs. The samples were drawn from two sources: the first 160 participants of the ongoing ImmuneRACE study, and 1,254 subjects contributed by 6 global collaborators. HLA class I and class II types, where available, came from metadata supplied by the sample provider rather than from assay-based typing.

The immunoSEQ Assay, a bias-controlled multiplex PCR, was used to amplify TCRbeta CDR3 regions from genomic DNA. Per the authors' processing: Within the assay, amplification of reference gene primers was used to estimate how many nucleated cells each sample contained. To quantify the absolute abundance of each unique TCRbeta CDR3 rearrangement, sequence reads were collapsed and filtered. For each sample, productive Simpson clonality was calculated by taking the square root of Simpson's diversity index across productive rearrangements. The clones in this table, taken by TCRdb from immuneACCESS, are in-frame only. Not every clone is retained; where verified, under half of the shortfall comes from an unresolved V gene, and the cause of the rest is unknown. The V and J calls and clone size are taken from that table; D and trimming were inferred from the DNA. Present in this sample are some 290,000 clones, around 87% of which were seen just once. Roughly 2.2% of the sample comes from the top ten.

Broad study findings and their caveats: Clinical and demographic metadata were provided uncurated, with the amount varying by source and participant.

The CDR3 holds 15 amino acids from the cysteine to the phenylalanine. Only the CDR3 DNA is retained, 45 bases long and in frame from the first base. Between the V and J ends, shortened by 0 bases and 2 bases respectively, the junction contains 10 bases. CDR1 and CDR2, per the germline V gene, are SGDLS and YYNGEE. Another Seattle source contributed samples from volunteer blood donors who had recovered from COVID-19. Collaborating institutions collected whole blood in K2EDTA tubes following their own protocols. For TCRbeta analysis, collaborator samples were shipped as frozen whole blood, as isolated PBMCs, or as DNA extracted from either sample type.

The V gene is TRBV9 and the J gene is TRBJ2-3, with the identity of the D gene unclear. The sample taken for sequencing was peripheral blood. The clonotype was recovered from a woman in her fifties or sixties who had recovered from COVID-19. The DNA sequence is TGTGCCAGCAGCGTAGATCCTAGGCCCACAGATACGCAGTATTTT. Translated, it gives CASSVDPRPTDTQYF.